These 11 T cell receptor beta chains share one sample of origin, sequenced in a study of T cell repertoires in cytomegalovirus infection. What these receptors recognize is not known. Each CDR3 protein gets one entry after TCRdb re-called the reads with MiXCR. The sample yields about 110,000 distinct CDR3 sequences, roughly 41% seen once. The sample here was CD8+ T cells from cultured PBMCs, taken from culture after CMV antigen stimulation. The receptors were sampled from a human donor in good health (CMV status not recorded). Some clones in this sample may be carry-over from other donors' samples.

This chain connects TRBV7-6 to TRBJ2-7, with D perhaps matching TRBD1 or TRBD2 (7 bases each). The CDR3 contains 15 residues. V gave up 3 bases and J gave up 4 bases, with 16 bases separating them. Germline V gene data show CDR1 as SGHVS and CDR2 as FNYEAQ. The CDR3 loop reads CASSLLAQGGYEQYF. Written as DNA, the CDR3 is TGTGCCAGCAGCTTGCTAGCGCAGGGGGGGTACGAGCAGTACTTC.

This clonotype was seen only a few times. The chain links TRBV2 to TRBJ2-1; 7 bases map to TRBD2. V lost 6 bases and J lost 0; bases outside the gene matches: 5. The germline V gene encodes CDR1 SNHLY and CDR2 FYNNEI. This CDR3 region has 15 residues. The CDR3 loop reads CASRTGRSSYNEQFF. CDR3 DNA: TGTGCCAGCAGGACCGGGAGGAGCTCCTACAATGAGCAGTTCTTC.

This clonotype occurred many times. This sequence joins TRBV6-5 and TRBJ2-2, with D possibly TRBD1 on 5 matching bases. The ends were cut back, 4 bases at V and 3 bases at J, with 15 bases in the middle. The CDR3 covers 16 residues. Germline values: CDR1 MNHEY, CDR2 SVGAGI. CDR3 nucleotide sequence: TGTGCCAGCAGTTCCACGGTGGCAGGGTACACCGGGGAGCTGTTTTTT. Amino acids: CASSSTVAGYTGELFF.

This clonotype appeared a few times. CDR3 amino acids: CASSLGTGAFEQYF. The CDR3, as DNA: TGTGCCAGCAGTTTGGGGACAGGAGCTTTCGAGCAGTACTTC. The V and J genes are TRBV12-3 or TRBV12-4 and TRBJ2-7; 8 bases align to TRBD1. Trimming removed 3 bases from V and 6 bases from J; junction bases left unmatched: 7. The CDR3 consists of 14 residues.

The rearrangement links TRBV11-2 to TRBJ2-1; no reliable D call. CDR1 SGHAT and CDR2 FQNNGV come from the germline V gene. V dropped 3 bases and J dropped 6 bases, with 9 bases sitting between them. The CDR3 extends over 13 amino acids. The CDR3 DNA follows: TGTGCCAGCAGCTTCGGCAGCTTCAATGAGCAGTTCTTC. Amino acids: CASSFGSFNEQFF.

The genes are TRBV15 and TRBJ2-2; D possibly corresponds to TRBD1 (6 bases). Trimming shortened V by 5 bases and J by 4 bases, and 20 bases separated the two germline ends. CDR1 and CDR2 from the germline V gene are LNHNV and YYDKDF (reference sequence). The CDR3 covers 17 residues. Here the CDR3 DNA reads TGTGCCACCAGCGCAGAGTCGGAGGCAGGGGTCACCGGGGAGCTGTTTTTT. Translated: CATSAESEAGVTGELFF.

The chain employs TRBV7-8 and TRBJ2-3, with 12 bases matching TRBD2. After removal of 4 bases from V and 2 bases from J, the junction contained 1 base not matched to a gene. This CDR3 has 15 residues. Looked up from germline, CDR1 is SGHVS and CDR2 is FQNEAQ. The CDR3 DNA sequence: TGTGCCAGCAGCTCTAGCGGGGGGGACACAGATACGCAGTATTTT. It is translated as CASSSSGGDTDTQYF.

In its sample, this clonotype was seen a few times. The genes are TRBV7-9 and TRBJ2-7; the match to TRBD1 covers 7 bases. V trimming: 3 bases; J trimming: 3 bases; junction bases outside the gene matches: 8. Germline lookup yields CDR1 SEHNR and CDR2 FQNEAQ (reference sequence). This CDR3 has 15 residues. The CDR3 DNA follows: TGTGCCAGCAGCTTCCCCCTACAGGGGTTCTACGAGCAGTACTTC. Protein sequence: CASSFPLQGFYEQYF. The whole variable domain, filled in from reference TRBV7-9 and TRBJ2-7, reads DTGVSQNPRHKITKRGQNVTFRCDPISEHNRLYWYRQTLGQGPEFLTYFQNEAQLEKSRLLSDRFSAERPKGSFSTLEIQRTEQGDSAMYLCASSFPLQGFYEQYFGPGTRLTVT.

The chain combines TRBV9 with TRBJ2-2, with D possibly TRBD1 on 5 matching bases. Per germline, CDR1 SGDLS and CDR2 YYNGEE. Trimming pared 0 bases from V and 6 bases from J, leaving 12 bases between. The CDR3 spans 15 residues. Written as DNA, the CDR3 is TGTGCCAGCAGCGTAGCAGGGTTGATTGCCGGGGAGCTGTTTTTT. It specifies CASSVAGLIAGELFF.

The chain combines TRBV7-9 with TRBJ2-7; TRBD1 matches at 11 bases. CDR3 length equals 13 residues. Germline trimming cut 5 bases from V and 8 bases from J; bases unmatched to any gene: 5. CDR1 and CDR2 from the germline V gene are SEHNR and FQNEAQ (reference sequence). The CDR3 sequence: CASSNGQGAQQYF. Written as DNA, the CDR3 is TGTGCCAGCAGCAATGGACAGGGGGCTCAGCAGTACTTC.

In its sample, this clonotype was seen a few times. The rearrangement links TRBV27 to TRBJ2-7; weak D call: TRBD1 (5 bases). Germline CDR1 MNHEY, CDR2 SMNVEV (reference sequence). The CDR3 consists of 14 residues. Trimming cost V 3 bases and J 4 bases, with 13 bases left between them. This CDR3 is CASSLAGNKYEQYF. As DNA, the CDR3 is TGTGCCAGCAGTTTGGCAGGGAATAAGTACGAGCAGTACTTC.